This TCR beta chain is from a study of T cell responses to AZD1222 COVID-19 vaccine. Study-wide results and limits: The study identified only a handful of AZD1222 recipients as seropositive at baseline. Spike regions recognized by vaccine-associated CD4 TCRs spanned the protein, led by 160-218 and 743-854.

The repertoire was sequenced with immunoSEQ multiplex PCR; TCRdb's copy has only in-frame clones and lacks some. Among about 39,000 clones listed, 88% were seen once. Comment on this clone: The antigen remains unidentified.

The TCR comes from an adult who received the MenACWY meningococcal vaccine as a control. Sequences were derived from peripheral blood, sampled 28 days after the second dose of the MenACWY control vaccine.

CDR3 DNA: TGCGCCAGCAGCCAAGGCGGTCTCTACGAGCAGTACTTC. Translation: CASSQGGLYEQYF. The chain employs TRBV4-1 and TRBJ2-7; no clear D. This CDR3 contains 13 residues. The V end lost 1 base, the J end lost 3 bases, and 7 bases lay between the germline ends. In germline, CDR1 is MGHRA, CDR2 YSYEKL.